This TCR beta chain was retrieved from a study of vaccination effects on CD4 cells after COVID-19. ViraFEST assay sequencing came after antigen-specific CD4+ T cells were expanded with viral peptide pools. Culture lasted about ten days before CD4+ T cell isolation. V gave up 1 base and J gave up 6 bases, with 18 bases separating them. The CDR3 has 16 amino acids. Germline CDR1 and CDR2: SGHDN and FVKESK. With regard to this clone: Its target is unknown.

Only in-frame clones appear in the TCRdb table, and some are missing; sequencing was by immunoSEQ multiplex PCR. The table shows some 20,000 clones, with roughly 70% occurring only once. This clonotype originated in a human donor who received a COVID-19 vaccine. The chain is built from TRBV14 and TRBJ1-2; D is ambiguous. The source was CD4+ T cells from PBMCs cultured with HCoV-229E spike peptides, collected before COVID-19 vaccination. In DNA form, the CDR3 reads TGTGCCAGCAGCCAAGGCGGGCAGTCGAGAGGGAATGGCTACACCTTC. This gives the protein CASSQGGQSRGNGYTF.